These T cell receptor beta chains were read from a single sample in a study of vaccination effects on CD4 cells after COVID-19. Clones were read by immunoSEQ multiplex PCR, and TCRdb kept only the in-frame ones, dropping some. The sample records 15,000 to 20,000 clones, about three quarters being singletons. The antigens for these receptors are not known. Sequencing used CD4+ T cells from PBMCs cultured with HCoV-NL63 spike peptides, obtained after COVID-19 vaccination. Receptors originate from a human donor who received a COVID-19 vaccine. The CDR3 runs from the conserved cysteine through the conserved F or W. Each record gives: J gene, CDR3 length, D gene, clone size, V gene, CDR3 DNA, CDR3 protein. The D gene is left open where the match is weak. Some rows mark clone size as missing; the rest say once, few, many or name a class of expanded clone.

TRBJ1-2 16 TRBD1 . TRBV6-6 TGTGCCAGCAGTTACTCGCCCGGGACAGGGGCGGGTGGCTACACCTTC CASSYSPGTGAGGYTF
TRBJ2-1 18 TRBD2 . TRBV5-1 TGCGCCAGCAGCTCAGGACTAGCGGGGGCGATATCCTACAATGAGCAGTTCTTC CASSSGLAGAISYNEQFF
TRBJ1-2 14 . . TRBV19 TGTGCCAGTAGTCCTAACCGGGGGGCGAGAGGCTACACCTTC CASSPNRGARGYTF
TRBJ1-2 14 TRBD1 . TRBV11-2 TGTGCCAGCAGCCCAAGACAGGGTAGCTATGGCTACACCTTC CASSPRQGSYGYTF
TRBJ2-7 14 TRBD2 . TRBV27 TGTGCCAGCACACGGGGGAGGGCCTCCTACGAGCAGTACTTC CASTRGRASYEQYF
TRBJ2-1 13 . . TRBV10-2 TGCGCCAGCATTGACCCTGGGGGAAGTGAGCAGTTCTTC CASIDPGGSEQFF
TRBJ1-1 11 . . TRBV28 TGTGTTACACAGGGGAACACTGAAGCTTTCTTT CVTQGNTEAFF
TRBJ2-3 18 . . TRBV21-1 TGTGCCAGCAGCAAAGGTCGCGGCAGCCCGTGTAGCACAGATACGCAGTATTTT CASSKGRGSPCSTDTQYF
TRBJ2-3 15 . . TRBV30 TGTGCCTGGAGTGTCAGGGCAACCTACACAGATACGCAGTATTTT CAWSVRATYTDTQYF
TRBJ2-2 15 . . TRBV30 TGTGCCTGGAGCAAAGGTAGCGGAGACACCGGGGAGCTGTTTTTT CAWSKGSGDTGELFF
TRBJ1-1 13 TRBD1 once TRBV30 TGTGCCTGGAGTCGCATTGACAGGGTTGAAGCTTTCTTT CAWSRIDRVEAFF
TRBJ2-5 14 . . TRBV5-6 TGTGCCAGCAGCTCGAGAGCGCACCAAGAGACCCAGTACTTC CASSSRAHQETQYF
TRBJ2-5 13 TRBD2 . TRBV19 TGTGCCAGTAGCCAGGGACTAGCGGGGACCCAGTACTTC CASSQGLAGTQYF
TRBJ2-6 17 . . TRBV5-6 TGTGCCAGCATATACACCACCTTGATCTCTGGGGCCAACGTCCTGACTTTC CASIYTTLISGANVLTF
TRBJ1-2 13 . . TRBV3-1/TRBV3-2 TGTGCCAGCAGCCTCAAGACAGGCTATGGCTACACCTTC CASSLKTGYGYTF
TRBJ2-7 14 TRBD2 few TRBV7-2 TGTGCCAGCAGCTTAGTCCAGCGGGGGTTCGAGCAGTACTTC CASSLVQRGFEQYF
TRBJ2-1 15 TRBD2 . TRBV7-2 TGTGCCAGCAGCTTACAATCGCTAGCGGGGAGCGAGCAGTTCTTC CASSLQSLAGSEQFF
TRBJ1-2 16 . . TRBV3-1/TRBV3-2 TGTGCCAGCAGCCAAAGATTGCCCCCCAAGGGTGGCGGCTACACCTTC CASSQRLPPKGGGYTF
TRBJ2-2 13 . . TRBV11-2 TGTGCCAGCAGCTTAGATCACACCGGGGAGCTGTTTTTT CASSLDHTGELFF
TRBJ2-7 13 . . TRBV24-1 TGTGCCACCAGTGATTTGGAACAACACGAGCAGTACTTC CATSDLEQHEQYF
TRBJ2-7 13 . few TRBV30 TGTGCCTGGAGTCCCCAGACAGGCTACGAGCAGTACTTC CAWSPQTGYEQYF
TRBJ2-3 14 TRBD2 . TRBV5-4 TGTGCCAGCAGCGTACGCGGGGGGGCGGATACGCAGTATTTT CASSVRGGADTQYF
TRBJ2-7 18 TRBD2 once TRBV28 TGTGCCAGCAGTTTAACTCCCGGGACTAGCGGGGAATCCTACGAGCAGTACTTC CASSLTPGTSGESYEQYF
TRBJ1-2 15 . . TRBV3-1/TRBV3-2 TGTGCCAGCAGCCTAACCCGACAGGCGTTCTATGGCTACACCTTC CASSLTRQAFYGYTF
TRBJ1-2 12 TRBD1 . TRBV10-3 TGTGCCATCAGGGGACAGACCTATGGCTACACCTTC CAIRGQTYGYTF
TRBJ2-1 15 . . TRBV27 TGTGCCAGCAGTTTAGGGGTCAGGGTTGTATATGAGCAGTTCTTC CASSLGVRVVYEQFF
TRBJ2-3 11 . . TRBV5-1 TGCGCCAGCATGAACCTAGATACGCAGTATTTT CASMNLDTQYF
TRBJ2-1 13 . once TRBV6-5 TGTGCCAGCAGGGTAGCGGCCCACAATGAGCAGTTCTTC CASRVAAHNEQFF
TRBJ1-6 14 . . TRBV29-1 TGCAGCGCCAAAGTGGGGGGGAATAATTCACCCCTCCACTTT CSAKVGGNNSPLHF
TRBJ1-2 16 TRBD1 . TRBV2 TGTGCCAGCAGTGAAATTGGGACAGGGGGAATTTGGGGCTACACCTTC CASSEIGTGGIWGYTF
TRBJ2-3 11 TRBD1 few TRBV29-1 TGCAGCGTTGGGGACAGGGATACGCAGTATTTT CSVGDRDTQYF
TRBJ1-4 15 TRBD1 few TRBV4-2 TGTGCCAGCAGCCCGAACAGGGGCCAAAATGAAAAACTGTTTTTT CASSPNRGQNEKLFF
TRBJ2-5 12 . . TRBV5-1 TGCGCCAGCAGCTTGGACCAAGAGACCCAGTACTTC CASSLDQETQYF
TRBJ2-7 15 . . TRBV18 TGTGCCAGCTCACCACTTCCAGGGGAGGAATCCGAGCAGTACTTC CASSPLPGEESEQYF
TRBJ2-7 12 . once TRBV6-2/TRBV6-3 TGTGCCAGCAGTTACAGGGGCCACGAGCAGTACTTC CASSYRGHEQYF
TRBJ2-4 22 TRBD2 . TRBV7-8 TGTGCCAGCAGCTTACTAGGACTAGCGGGAGGGCCAAGAACTAGTGACAAAAACATTCAGTACTTC CASSLLGLAGGPRTSDKNIQYF
TRBJ2-3 12 . . TRBV29-1 TGCAGCGTTTTGGACGGGACAGATACGCAGTATTTT CSVLDGTDTQYF
TRBJ1-5 15 TRBD1 . TRBV6-4 TGTGCCAGCAATCCGGACAGGGCGGTCAATCAGCCCCAGCATTTT CASNPDRAVNQPQHF
TRBJ2-5 11 . . TRBV12-3/TRBV12-4 TGTGCCAGCAGACAAACGGAGACCCAGTACTTC CASRQTETQYF
TRBJ2-4 13 . . TRBV28 TGTGCCAGCAGTCCCGGGCTGTTAAACATTCAGTACTTC CASSPGLLNIQYF
TRBJ2-3 13 . . TRBV18 TGTGCCAGCTCACCGGCCCTCACAGATACGCAGTATTTT CASSPALTDTQYF
TRBJ2-7 16 TRBD2 . TRBV19 TGTGCCAGTAGTTCACTAGCGGGATACTTCCTAAGGGAGCAGTACTTC CASSSLAGYFLREQYF
TRBJ2-7 12 . . TRBV30 TGTGCCTGGACCAGGAGAGGGTACGAGCAGTACTTC CAWTRRGYEQYF
TRBJ2-2 18 TRBD1 . TRBV4-2 TGTGCCAGCAGCCAAGATAGAAGAGGACAGGCGAACACCGGGGAGCTGTTTTTT CASSQDRRGQANTGELFF
TRBJ2-7 12 . . TRBV13 TGTGCCAGCAGCTTAGCCGGGTACGAGCAGTACTTC CASSLAGYEQYF
TRBJ1-1 12 TRBD1 . TRBV7-2 TGTGCCAGCAGCACAAACAGGGGTGAAGCTTTCTTT CASSTNRGEAFF
TRBJ2-1 13 . . TRBV7-3 TGTGCCAGCAGCTCCGGGGGGCCGAACACTCAGTTCTTC CASSSGGPNTQFF
TRBJ1-2 15 . . TRBV7-8 TGTGCCAGCAGCTTAACGGGGCAGGGACGGTATGGCTACACCTTC CASSLTGQGRYGYTF
TRBJ2-1 15 TRBD1 . TRBV11-3 TGTGCCAGCAGCTTAGCCAGGGGGAATTACAATGAGCAGTTCTTC CASSLARGNYNEQFF
TRBJ1-2 14 . . TRBV5-1 TGCGCCAGCAGCTTGGACAGGGTCGGCTATGGCTACACCTTC CASSLDRVGYGYTF
TRBJ1-5 16 . . TRBV7-2 TGTGCCAGCAGCTACCTCACGGGAGGGGGGAATCAGCCCCAGCATTTT CASSYLTGGGNQPQHF
TRBJ1-2 14 . . TRBV19 TGTGCCAGTAGTCTAACCTCGGGGAGAAATGGCTACACCTTC CASSLTSGRNGYTF
TRBJ2-1 14 TRBD1 . TRBV7-9 TGTGCCAGCAGCCTCACACAGGGGGACAATGAGCAGTTCTTC CASSLTQGDNEQFF
TRBJ1-2 13 . few TRBV6-6 TGTGCCAGCAGTCCTATGGGTAACTATGGCTACACCTTC CASSPMGNYGYTF
TRBJ1-5 13 . few TRBV3-1/TRBV3-2 TGTGCCAGCAGCCCTGATAGCAATCAGCCCCAGCATTTT CASSPDSNQPQHF
TRBJ1-2 13 . . TRBV14 TGTGCCAGCAGCCGAGGGCAGAACTATGGCTACACCTTC CASSRGQNYGYTF
TRBJ2-1 14 . . TRBV28 TGTGCCAGCAGTTCGACGGGGTCCTACAATGAGCAGTTCTTC CASSSTGSYNEQFF
TRBJ1-5 14 . . TRBV6-5 TGTGCCAGCAGTCTTGACCGGGGTTATCAGCCCCAGCATTTT CASSLDRGYQPQHF
TRBJ2-5 11 . . TRBV30 TGTGCCTGGAGGCGACAAGAGACCCAGTACTTC CAWRRQETQYF